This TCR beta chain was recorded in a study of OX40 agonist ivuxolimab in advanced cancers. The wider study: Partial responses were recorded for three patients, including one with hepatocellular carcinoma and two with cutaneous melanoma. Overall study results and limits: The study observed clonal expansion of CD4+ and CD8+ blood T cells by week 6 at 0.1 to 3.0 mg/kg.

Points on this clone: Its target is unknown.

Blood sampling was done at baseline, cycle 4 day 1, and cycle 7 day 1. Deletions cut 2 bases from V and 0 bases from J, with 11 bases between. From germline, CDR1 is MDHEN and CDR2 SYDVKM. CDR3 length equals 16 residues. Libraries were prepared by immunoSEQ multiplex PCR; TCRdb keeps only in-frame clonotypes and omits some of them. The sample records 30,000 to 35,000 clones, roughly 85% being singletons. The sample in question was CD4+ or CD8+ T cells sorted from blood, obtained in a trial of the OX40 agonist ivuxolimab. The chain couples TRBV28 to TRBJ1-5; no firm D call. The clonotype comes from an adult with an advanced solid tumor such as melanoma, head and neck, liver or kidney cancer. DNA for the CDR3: TGTGCCAGCAGTTTAGAACTTTCCAATAGCAATCAGCCCCAGCATTTT. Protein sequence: CASSLELSNSNQPQHF. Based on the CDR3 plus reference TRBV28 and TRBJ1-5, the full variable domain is DVKVTQSSRYLVKRTGEKVFLECVQDMDHENMFWYRQDPGLGLRLIYFSYDVKMKEKGDIPEGYSVSREKKERFSLILESASTNQTSMYLCASSLELSNSNQPQHFGDGTRLSIL.